Listed below are T cell receptor beta chains from one sample, sequenced in a study of shared clonotypes between healthy human individuals. Libraries were prepared by immunoSEQ multiplex PCR; TCRdb keeps only in-frame clonotypes and omits some of them. The repertoire holds over a million clones, with 95% to 99% as singletons. Sequencing was done on a sample of naive CD4+ T cells sorted from blood. These receptors came from a man aged 30-40 years in good health. CDR3s include the opening cysteine and the closing phenylalanine or tryptophan. The D gene is left open where the match is weak. Clone size, where shown, is once, few, many, or a class for clones that have expanded.

- | - | TRBJ1-2 | TRBV6-5 | CASSYRAGGGYTF | TGTGCCAGCAGTTACAGGGCAGGCGGTGGCTACACCTTC
- | - | TRBJ2-3 | TRBV19 | CASSRPGGDLSDTQYF | TGTGCCAGTAGTAGGCCTGGCGGGGATCTATCAGATACGCAGTATTTT
TRBD1 | - | TRBJ1-1 | TRBV13 | CASSLGQGSGTEAFF | TGTGCCAGCAGCTTGGGACAGGGATCGGGCACTGAAGCTTTCTTT
TRBD1 | - | TRBJ1-2 | TRBV28 | CASGAGGANYGYTF | TGTGCCAGCGGGGCAGGGGGCGCCAACTATGGCTACACCTTC
TRBD1 | - | TRBJ1-1 | TRBV7-3 | CASSYGQGTEAFF | TGTGCCAGCAGCTATGGACAGGGCACTGAAGCTTTCTTT
TRBD2 | - | TRBJ2-5 | TRBV5-6 | CASSSGLAEETQYF | TGTGCCAGCAGCTCGGGACTAGCGGAAGAGACCCAGTACTTC
- | - | TRBJ2-3 | TRBV14 | CASSQPRLSDTQYF | TGTGCCAGCAGCCAACCCCGGCTCTCAGATACGCAGTATTTT
- | - | TRBJ2-7 | TRBV28 | CASSPVDRYPYEQYF | TGTGCCAGCAGTCCGGTAGACAGGTATCCCTACGAGCAGTACTTC
- | once | TRBJ2-7 | TRBV10-1 | CASSSIRSTSGSYEQYF | TGCGCCAGCTCGTCGATCAGGTCTACTTCGGGTTCCTACGAGCAGTACTTC
- | - | TRBJ2-2 | TRBV28 | CASSSHTGELFF | TGTGCCAGCAGTTCCCACACCGGGGAGCTGTTTTTT
- | - | TRBJ2-1 | TRBV19 | CASSPRRDWQHEQFF | TGTGCCAGTAGCCCTCGCCGGGACTGGCAACATGAGCAGTTCTTC
- | - | TRBJ2-1 | TRBV7-2 | CASSPDRSTYNEQFF | TGTGCCAGCAGCCCTGACAGGTCTACCTACAATGAGCAGTTCTTC
TRBD2 | - | TRBJ2-7 | TRBV6-1 | CASSEGLAGDEQYF | TGTGCCAGCAGTGAAGGACTAGCGGGAGACGAGCAGTACTTC